A selection of T cell receptor beta chains follows, all from one sample in a study of shared clonotypes between healthy human individuals. The repertoire was sequenced with immunoSEQ multiplex PCR; TCRdb's copy has only in-frame clones and lacks some. This table holds under 2,000,000 clones, roughly 95% found once. The sequenced material came from naive CD8+ T cells sorted from blood. Receptors originate from a man aged 18 to 30 in good health. The CDR3 runs from the conserved cysteine through the conserved F or W. Each record gives: CDR3 length, J gene, V gene, CDR3 protein.

length: 14; J: TRBJ2-4; V: TRBV5-6; CDR3: CASSSPLGKNIQYF
length: 17; J: TRBJ2-5; V: TRBV9; CDR3: CASSGRLAGSVWETQYF
length: 18; J: TRBJ2-3; V: TRBV7-2; CDR3: CASSPELAGGPGTDTQYF
length: 16; J: TRBJ2-5; V: TRBV6-1; CDR3: CASSDPGGRGQETQYF
length: 15; J: TRBJ1-4; V: TRBV7-9; CDR3: CASSPVVGVDEKLFF
length: 15; J: TRBJ2-2; V: TRBV6-5; CDR3: CASSPTSGNTGELFF
length: 13; J: TRBJ2-1; V: TRBV29-1; CDR3: CSVEAYRVNEQFF
length: 14; J: TRBJ2-3; V: TRBV4-3; CDR3: CASSQDDYTDTQYF
length: 14; J: TRBJ1-6; V: TRBV19; CDR3: CASSVGTDNSPLHF
length: 14; J: TRBJ2-7; V: TRBV7-9; CDR3: CASSLPGRSYEQYF
length: 15; J: TRBJ1-1; V: TRBV28; CDR3: CASSSDPGGSTEAFF
length: 17; J: TRBJ2-5; V: TRBV30; CDR3: CACSKEGPLNNQETQYF
length: 12; J: TRBJ2-7; V: TRBV29-1; CDR3: CSVGSPPYEQYF
length: 15; J: TRBJ2-2; V: TRBV7-9; CDR3: CASTPPRGSPGELFF
length: 12; J: TRBJ1-6; V: TRBV27; CDR3: CASSPKVSPLHF
length: 12; J: TRBJ1-4; V: TRBV2; CDR3: CASSERGEKLFF
length: 13; J: TRBJ1-3; V: TRBV11-2; CDR3: CASSWVSGNTIYF
length: 15; J: TRBJ2-3; V: TRBV4-1; CDR3: CASSQTRGGPDTQYF
length: 17; J: TRBJ2-5; V: TRBV9; CDR3: CASSVNLRDRVRETQYF
length: 16; J: TRBJ1-2; V: TRBV19; CDR3: CASSIFWAGTDYGYTF
length: 14; J: TRBJ1-6; V: TRBV11-2; CDR3: CASSLTGQNSPLHF
length: 16; J: TRBJ2-7; V: TRBV4-1; CDR3: CASSHIGEILNYEQYF